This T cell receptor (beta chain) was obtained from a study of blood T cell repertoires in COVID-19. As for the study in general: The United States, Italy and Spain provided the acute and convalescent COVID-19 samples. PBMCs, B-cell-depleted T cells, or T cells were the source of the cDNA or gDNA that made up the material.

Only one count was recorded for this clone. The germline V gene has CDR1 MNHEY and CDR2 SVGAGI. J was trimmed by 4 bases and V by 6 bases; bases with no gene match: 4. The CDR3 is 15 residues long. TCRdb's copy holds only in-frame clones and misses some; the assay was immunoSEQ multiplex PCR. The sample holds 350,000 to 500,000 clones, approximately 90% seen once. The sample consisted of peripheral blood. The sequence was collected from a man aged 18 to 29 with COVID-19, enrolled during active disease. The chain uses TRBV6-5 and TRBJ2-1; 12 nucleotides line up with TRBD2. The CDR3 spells CASRTSGGFYNEQFF. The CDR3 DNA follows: TGTGCCAGCAGGACTAGCGGGGGATTTTACAATGAGCAGTTCTTC.